The source of this T cell receptor beta chain is a study of CD8+ T cells in alopecia areata. Study in general: Tofacitinib continued for 6 to 18 months and was then withheld for 6 months. Study conclusions and caveats: Normal scalp showed lower clonality than lesional scalp, especially alopecia totalis/universalis.

RNA was isolated and reverse transcribed to cDNA, the sequencing template. Only in-frame clones appear in the TCRdb table, and some are missing; sequencing was by immunoSEQ multiplex PCR. Of 200,000 or so clones listed, roughly 60% are singletons. This clone was counted between two and nine times. What it binds is unknown. Treatment meaning: oral pan-JAK inhibitor, 5-10 mg twice daily. From alopecia areata patients, lesional scalp punch biopsies and peripheral blood were collected. The source material was CD4+ T cells sorted from blood, sampled at week 24, from a patient treated with tofacitinib. The clonotype was recovered from a human donor with alopecia areata.

CDR3 in DNA: TGTGCCAGCAGCTTAAGTCGAGTCGCACGGGAAGAGACCCAGTACTTC. It codes for CASSLSRVAREETQYF. The rearrangement links TRBV7-9 to TRBJ2-5; no clear D gene. The germline CDR1 and CDR2 sequences are SEHNR and FQNEAQ (reference sequence). Between the trimmed V and J ends, which lost 2 bases and 3 bases, there was a span of 16 bases. The CDR3 is 16 amino acids. The full variable domain, with the rest looked up from reference TRBV7-9 and TRBJ2-5, is DTGVSQNPRHKITKRGQNVTFRCDPISEHNRLYWYRQTLGQGPEFLTYFQNEAQLEKSRLLSDRFSAERPKGSFSTLEIQRTEQGDSAMYLCASSLSRVAREETQYFGPGTRLLVL.